This T cell receptor (beta chain) was observed in a study of T cell repertoires in cytomegalovirus infection. Across the study: It can be stated that public TCR beta signatures indicated CMV infection as well as a matching HLA type. Study outcomes and limitations: The study found HLA-C-restricted CMV-specific TCR beta clonotypes dominating the ex vivo response. Of the TCR beta families, the public ones yielded a cumulative frequency that identified carriers of CMV plus the relevant HLA.

Via MiXCR, TCRdb re-called the reads, giving one row per CDR3 protein. Of a few hundred thousand distinct CDR3 sequences in the sample, roughly 9.5% were seen once. As to this clonotype: Its antigen is not known.

V was cut by 3 bases and J by 0 bases, with 15 bases left in between. The germline V gene encodes CDR1 SGHDT and CDR2 YYEEEE. CDR3 length equals 17 residues. The sequence was obtained from a human donor in good health (CMV status not recorded). Some clones in this sample may be carry-over from other donors' samples. Sequencing was carried out using PBMCs. The genes are TRBV5-6 and TRBJ2-2; possibly TRBD1 for D (6 bases). Here the CDR3 reads CASSWATGPSNTGELFF. Here the CDR3 DNA reads TGTGCCAGCAGCTGGGCGACAGGCCCATCGAACACCGGGGAGCTGTTTTTT.